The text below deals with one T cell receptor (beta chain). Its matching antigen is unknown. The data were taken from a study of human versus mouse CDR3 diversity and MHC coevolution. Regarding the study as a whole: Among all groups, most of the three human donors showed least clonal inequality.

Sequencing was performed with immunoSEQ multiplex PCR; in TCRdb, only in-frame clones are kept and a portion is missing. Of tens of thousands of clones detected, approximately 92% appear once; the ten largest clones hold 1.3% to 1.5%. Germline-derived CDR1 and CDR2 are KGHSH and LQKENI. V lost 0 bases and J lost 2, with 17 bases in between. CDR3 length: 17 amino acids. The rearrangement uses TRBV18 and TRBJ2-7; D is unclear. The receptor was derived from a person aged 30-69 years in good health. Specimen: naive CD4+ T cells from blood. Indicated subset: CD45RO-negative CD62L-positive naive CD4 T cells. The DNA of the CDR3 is TGTGCCAGCTCACCACCTGGGTCGCGGTCTTGGACCTACGAGCAGTACTTC. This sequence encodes CASSPPGSRSWTYEQYF.